This TCR beta chain was sequenced for a study of blood T cells in healthy people across ages. Findings and limits, study-wide: Higher diversity, along with more naive CD4+ cells, distinguished long-lived donors from aged donors. Across the age range, TCR beta diversity per million T cells fell in a roughly linear way.

CDR3 size: 15 residues. CDR1 is MDHEN, CDR2 SYDVKM, per germline. V was pared by 7 bases and J by 2 bases, with 17 bases between. Together with a sample-barcoded 5' primer, a J-beta primer mix was included in a second PCR lasting about 7 to 11 cycles. Each CDR3 protein is one row after TCRdb ran MiXCR on the 5' RACE reads. There are about a million distinct CDR3 sequences in the sample; about 44% occur only once, and 13% lies in the top ten. The sample holds a few counts of this clonotype. Its antigen remains unidentified. Isolating PBMCs gave at least 6 million of these cells per sample. Sequenced input: blood. This clonotype was obtained from a man aged 25 to 40 in good health. The chain carries TRBV28 and TRBJ2-5; D is possibly TRBD2 (6 bases). The CDR3 spells CASNGWGVAQETQYF. CDR3 sequence (DNA): TGTGCCAGCAATGGTTGGGGGGTCGCGCAAGAGACCCAGTACTTC.